The present TCR beta chain was sequenced within a study of cytomegalovirus exposure and HLA in healthy donors. Study-wide points: A prior analysis recorded that most TCR beta V segments were productive about 87% or about 30% of the time.

As for this clone: What it binds is not known.

Primers included in the PCR were 60 Vbeta and 13 Jbeta primers. Some clones are missing from TCRdb's copy, which holds only in-frame ones; the method was immunoSEQ multiplex PCR. The data show tens of thousands of clones, with approximately 78% seen just once and under 5% held by the top ten. Deletions cut 6 bases from V and 4 bases from J, with 9 bases between. Germline CDR1 reads LNHDA; CDR2 reads SQIVND (reference sequence). This CDR3 is 12 amino acids long. The sequencing input was PBMCs. The chain combines TRBV19 with TRBJ2-5; TRBD2 might be the D (6 bases). The receptor was derived from a male donor in good health and CMV-seropositive. Here the CDR3 reads CASRQGGETQYF. The CDR3 coding sequence is TGTGCCAGTAGGCAGGGAGGAGAGACCCAGTACTTC.